This TCR beta chain was retrieved from a study of response to subunit inactivated influenza vaccine. TCRdb itself ran the RT-PCR reads through MiXCR, one entry per CDR3 protein. This sample has about 800,000 distinct CDR3 sequences, with less than 25% found just once. CDR3 length: 13 amino acids. The germline V gene has CDR1 DFQATT and CDR2 SNEGSKA (reference sequence). V lost 3 bases and J lost 6, with 11 bases in between. Study results and caveats: Few additional T cells are recruited per seasonal influenza vaccination, authors suggested.

A word on this clonotype: Its antigen remains unidentified.

This chain links TRBV20-1 with TRBJ2-2; the D gene is possibly TRBD1 (6 bases). The sequencing here drew on PBMCs from blood, taken about 5 days after vaccination. The origin of this receptor is a man aged 45-60 years who received an inactivated influenza vaccine. The CDR3 loop is CSARGHRSGELFF. CDR3 DNA: TGCAGTGCTAGGGGACATCGCTCCGGGGAGCTGTTTTTT.